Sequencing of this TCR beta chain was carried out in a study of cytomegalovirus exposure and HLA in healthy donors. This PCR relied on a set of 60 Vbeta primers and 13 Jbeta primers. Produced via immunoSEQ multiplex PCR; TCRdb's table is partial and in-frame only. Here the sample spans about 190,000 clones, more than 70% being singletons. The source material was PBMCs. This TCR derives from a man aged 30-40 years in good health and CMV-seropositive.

The CDR3 bases are TGTGCCAGCAGCCCAGGACAGCTAGATAATTCACCCCTCCACTTT. Its translation is CASSPGQLDNSPLHF. This rearrangement joins TRBV28 to TRBJ1-6, with D possibly matching TRBD1 (6 bases). V lost 6 bases and J 5 bases, leaving 14 bases between the germline ends. In germline, CDR1 is MDHEN, CDR2 SYDVKM. This CDR3 is built from 15 residues.